This TCR beta chain was documented in a study of cytomegalovirus exposure and HLA in healthy donors. The PCR had 60 Vbeta and 13 Jbeta primers. Data came from immunoSEQ multiplex PCR; TCRdb stores just in-frame clones and leaves some out. This table lists under 130,000 clones. V lost 5 bases and J lost 0; bases outside the gene matches: 4. Germline CDR1 is SGHVS and CDR2 is FQNEAQ. The CDR3 extends over 15 amino acids. Study results and limitations: CMV serostatus stood as the only immune exposure information on hand.

In regard to this clone: The antigen remains undetermined.

The source of this sequence is a man aged 50-59 years in good health and CMV-seronegative. The material sequenced was PBMCs. The chain combines TRBV7-8 with TRBJ2-7; 10 nucleotides match TRBD2. This CDR3 is CASSLGLAVSYEQYF. The CDR3 nucleotides read TGTGCCAGCAGCCTTGGACTAGCGGTCTCCTACGAGCAGTACTTC. The full variable domain, completed using reference TRBV7-8 and TRBJ2-7, is GAGVSQSPRYKVAKRGQDVALRCDPISGHVSLFWYQQALGQGPEFLTYFQNEAQLDKSGLPSDRFFAERPEGSVSTLKIQRTQQEDSAVYLCASSLGLAVSYEQYFGPGTRLTVT.